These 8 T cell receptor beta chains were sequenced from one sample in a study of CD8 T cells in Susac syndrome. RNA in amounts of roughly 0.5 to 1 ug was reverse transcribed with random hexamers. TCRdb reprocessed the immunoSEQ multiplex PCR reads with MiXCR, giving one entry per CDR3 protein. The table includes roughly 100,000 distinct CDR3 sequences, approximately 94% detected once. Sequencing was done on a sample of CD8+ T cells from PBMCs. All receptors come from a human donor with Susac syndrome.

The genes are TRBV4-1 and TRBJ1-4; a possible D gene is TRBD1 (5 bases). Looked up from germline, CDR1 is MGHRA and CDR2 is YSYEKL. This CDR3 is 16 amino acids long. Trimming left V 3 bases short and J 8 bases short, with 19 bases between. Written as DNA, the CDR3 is TGCGCCAGCAGCCATCACCCATGGGACGAAGGAGAAAAACTGTTTTTT. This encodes CASSHHPWDEGEKLFF.

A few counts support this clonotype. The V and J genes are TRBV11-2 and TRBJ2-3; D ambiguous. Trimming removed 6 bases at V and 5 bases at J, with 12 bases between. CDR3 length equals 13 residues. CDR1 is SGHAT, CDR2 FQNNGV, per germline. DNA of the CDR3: TGTGCCAGCAGGGCTCCTAATGGAGATACGCAGTATTTT. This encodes CASRAPNGDTQYF.

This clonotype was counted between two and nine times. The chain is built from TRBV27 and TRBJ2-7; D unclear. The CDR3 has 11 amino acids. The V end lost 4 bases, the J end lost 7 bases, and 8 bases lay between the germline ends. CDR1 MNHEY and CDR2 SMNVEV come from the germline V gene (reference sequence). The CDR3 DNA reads TGTGCCAGCAGTTCGGCTGGGGAGCAGTACTTC. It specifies CASSSAGEQYF.

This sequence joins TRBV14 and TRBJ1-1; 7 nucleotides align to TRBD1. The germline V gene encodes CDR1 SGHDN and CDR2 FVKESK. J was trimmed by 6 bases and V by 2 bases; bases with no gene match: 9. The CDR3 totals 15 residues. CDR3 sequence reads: CASSQQDRPASEAFF. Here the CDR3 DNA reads TGTGCCAGCAGCCAACAGGACAGGCCGGCGTCTGAAGCTTTCTTT.

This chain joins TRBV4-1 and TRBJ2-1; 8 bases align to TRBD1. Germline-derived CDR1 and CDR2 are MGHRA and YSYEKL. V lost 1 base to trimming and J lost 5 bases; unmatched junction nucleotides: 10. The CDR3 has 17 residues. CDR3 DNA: TGCGCCAGCAGCCAAGGTCCTCCGGACAGGGTGGACAATGAGCAGTTCTTC. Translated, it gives CASSQGPPDRVDNEQFF.

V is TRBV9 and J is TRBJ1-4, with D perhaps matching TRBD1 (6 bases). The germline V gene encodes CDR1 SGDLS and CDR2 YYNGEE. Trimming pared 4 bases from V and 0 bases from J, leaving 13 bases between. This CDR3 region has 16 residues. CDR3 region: CASSPQGGATNEKLFF. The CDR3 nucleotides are TGTGCCAGCAGCCCACAGGGCGGGGCAACTAATGAAAAACTGTTTTTT. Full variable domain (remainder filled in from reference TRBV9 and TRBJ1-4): DSGVTQTPKHLITATGQRVTLRCSPRSGDLSVYWYQQSLDQGLQFLIQYYNGEERAKGNILERFSAQQFPDLHSELNLSSLELGDSALYFCASSPQGGATNEKLFFGSGTQLSVL.

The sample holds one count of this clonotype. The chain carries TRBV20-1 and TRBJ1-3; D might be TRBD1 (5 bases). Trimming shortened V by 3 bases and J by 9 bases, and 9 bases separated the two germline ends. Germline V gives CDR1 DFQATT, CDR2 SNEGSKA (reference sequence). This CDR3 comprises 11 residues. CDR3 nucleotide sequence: TGCAGTGCTAGGTCGGGGGGCACCATATATTTT. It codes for CSARSGGTIYF.

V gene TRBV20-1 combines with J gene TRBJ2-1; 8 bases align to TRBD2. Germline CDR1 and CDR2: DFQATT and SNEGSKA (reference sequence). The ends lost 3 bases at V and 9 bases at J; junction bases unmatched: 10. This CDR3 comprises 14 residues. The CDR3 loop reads CSASGAGVPGEQFF. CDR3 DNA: TGCAGTGCTAGTGGAGCGGGGGTCCCGGGTGAGCAGTTCTTC.